This is a list of T cell receptor beta chains from one sample in a study of T cells in Graves' hyperthyroidism and ophthalmopathy. Each CDR3 protein gets one entry after TCRdb re-called the multiplex PCR reads with MiXCR. The sample holds approximately 330,000 distinct CDR3 sequences; roughly 23% are singletons and the top ten take about 50%. Sequenced sample: blood. The receptor source for this set is a woman in her forties or fifties with Graves' hyperthyroidism. The CDR3 runs from the conserved cysteine through the conserved F or W. Each record gives: V gene, clone size, J gene, D gene, CDR3 DNA, CDR3 protein. The D gene is left open where the match is weak. Expanded clones get a size class; other rows say once, few or many, or leave the size out.

>TRBV6-1|NA|TRBJ1-3|TRBD1
TGTGCCAGCAGTGCTGACAGGGTGGGAAACACCATATATTTT
CASSADRVGNTIYF
>TRBV10-2|few|TRBJ1-2|NA
TGCGCCAGCAGTCCCCTCAATACAGCGACGAACTATGGCTACACCTTC
CASSPLNTATNYGYTF
>TRBV24-1|NA|TRBJ2-3|TRBD1
TGTGCCACCAGTGCCACGACAGGGGGCATGGATACGCAGTATTTT
CATSATTGGMDTQYF
>TRBV29-1|many|TRBJ1-1|NA
TGCAGCGCCACACAGGGAACTGAAGCTTTCTTT
CSATQGTEAFF
>TRBV20-1|many|TRBJ2-3|NA
TGCAGTGCTAATATGGTGCACACAGATACGCAGTATTTT
CSANMVHTDTQYF
>TRBV5-1|NA|TRBJ2-1|NA
TGCGCCAGCAGCGTCGAGGGGGACTCCACCTACAATGAGCAGTTCTTC
CASSVEGDSTYNEQFF
>TRBV28|NA|TRBJ1-2|NA
TGTGCCAGCAAGGTCGCGGGGGGCTATGGCTACACCTTC
CASKVAGGYGYTF
>TRBV2|many|TRBJ2-7|NA
TGTGCCAGACAGGGAGGCTACGAGCAGTACTTC
CARQGGYEQYF
>TRBV5-4|many|TRBJ2-5|TRBD1
TGTGCCAGCAGCCCGGACAGGGGGTTAGGTTTTCAGTACTTC
CASSPDRGLGFQYF
>TRBV29-1|NA|TRBJ1-2|NA
TGCAGCGTTGAACAGGGATTTTCCTATGGCTACACCTTC
CSVEQGFSYGYTF
>TRBV7-3|few|TRBJ2-7|NA
TGTGCCAGCAGCTTGGACATTATAGCCACCGAGCAGTACTTC
CASSLDIIATEQYF
>TRBV7-8|many|TRBJ2-1|NA
TGTGCCAGCAGCTCCCGACGTTCACAGGGTCGCGATGAGCAGTTCTTC
CASSSRRSQGRDEQFF
>TRBV28|NA|TRBJ1-6|NA
TGTGCCAGCAGTCTCCTGACTTCTTTTGGCACACCCCTCCACTTT
CASSLLTSFGTPLHF
>TRBV30|many|TRBJ1-5|NA
TGTGCCTGGAGTGTACGGAACAGTCAGCCCCAGCATTTT
CAWSVRNSQPQHF
>TRBV12-3/TRBV12-4|few|TRBJ1-6|NA
TGTGCCAGCACCAACTCCCCAGCGGGGAATTCACCCCTCCACTTT
CASTNSPAGNSPLHF
>TRBV6-5|NA|TRBJ2-7|TRBD1
TGTGCCAGCAGTTCCCCCGGGACAGGGTCGTACGAGCAGTACTTC
CASSSPGTGSYEQYF
>TRBV28|many|TRBJ2-7|NA
TGTGCCAGCAGTGGCCGGGACACGGTATACGAGCAGTACTTC
CASSGRDTVYEQYF
>TRBV16|NA|TRBJ1-5|NA
TGTGCCAGCAGCCAATCTGTCAGAAATACCAATCAGCCCCAGCATTTT
CASSQSVRNTNQPQHF
>TRBV10-3|NA|TRBJ2-7|TRBD2
TGTGCCATCAGTGACCTCACTAGCGGGGGCTCCTACGAGCAGTACTTC
CAISDLTSGGSYEQYF
>TRBV24-1|few|TRBJ2-1|NA
TGTGCCACCAGTTGGGACAATGAGCAGTTCTTC
CATSWDNEQFF
>TRBV12-5|many|TRBJ2-1|TRBD2
TGTGCTAGTGGGCCGGGACTAGCGGGAGATGAGCAGTTCTTC
CASGPGLAGDEQFF
>TRBV10-3|NA|TRBJ2-7|NA
TGTGCCATCAGTGAGTCAGGGGGCTACGAGCAGTACTTC
CAISESGGYEQYF
>TRBV7-2|many|TRBJ2-7|NA
TGTGCCAGCAGCTTTGGCGCCCTCGTTGGCGAGCAGTACTTC
CASSFGALVGEQYF
>TRBV28|many|TRBJ1-5|NA
TGTGCCAGCAGTTTACCGGGAAGGAGCAATCAGCCCCAGCATTTT
CASSLPGRSNQPQHF
>TRBV20-1|many|TRBJ2-7|TRBD1
TGCAGTGCTAGAACACAGAACAGGGGCGAGCAGTACTTC
CSARTQNRGEQYF
>TRBV7-3|NA|TRBJ1-6|NA
TGTGCCAGCAGCTTATCCCCATCCGCGGGTAATTCACCCCTCCACTTT
CASSLSPSAGNSPLHF
>TRBV19|many|TRBJ1-5|NA
TGTGCCAGTAGTACCGGTGGTGATCTACGGTACCAGCCCCAGCATTTT
CASSTGGDLRYQPQHF
>TRBV19|few|TRBJ2-3|NA
TGTGCCAGTATTCCAGCAGGCCGCACAGATACGCAGTATTTT
CASIPAGRTDTQYF
>TRBV3-1|many|TRBJ2-1|TRBD2
TGTGCCAGCAGTGACGCGGGAGGTGGCTACAATGAGCAGTTCTTC
CASSDAGGGYNEQFF
>TRBV2|few|TRBJ1-2|NA
TGTGCCAGCAGCGCCGAACAGGCTAACTATGGCTACACCTTC
CASSAEQANYGYTF
>TRBV6-1|many|TRBJ2-7|NA
TGTGCCAGCAGTTCATCCGCCCGGGGGGCCCCTGAGGAGCAGTACTTC
CASSSSARGAPEEQYF
>TRBV6-4|NA|TRBJ2-2|NA
TGTGCCAGCACCGAGGACGCCTCGAACACCGGGGAGCTGTTTTTT
CASTEDASNTGELFF
>TRBV28|many|TRBJ2-5|NA
TGTGCCAGCACCCCCGGGGGAGGCCAAGAGACCCAGTACTTC
CASTPGGGQETQYF
>TRBV9|NA|TRBJ1-3|NA
TGTGCCAGCAGCGTCGACAGCTCTGGAAACGCCATATATTTT
CASSVDSSGNAIYF
>TRBV12-3/TRBV12-4|NA|TRBJ1-5|NA
TGTGCCAGCAGAAAGACGGGGAATAGTGGCAATCAGCCCCAGCATTTT
CASRKTGNSGNQPQHF
>TRBV20-1|NA|TRBJ1-5|NA
TGCAGTGCTAGAGAAGGCCCGGATCAGCCCCAGCATTTT
CSAREGPDQPQHF
>TRBV19|few|TRBJ1-1|NA
TGTGCCAGTAGTAGGGGCCGGGCCGTGACTGAAGCTTTCTTT
CASSRGRAVTEAFF
>TRBV7-2|many|TRBJ2-5|NA
TGTGCCAGCAGCTTAAGCAGGGGTCTGCAAGAGACCCAGTACTTC
CASSLSRGLQETQYF
>TRBV6-2/TRBV6-3|many|TRBJ2-1|NA
TGTGCCAGCACCAGGGGGAGGGCGAGCTACAATGAGCAGTTCTTC
CASTRGRASYNEQFF
>TRBV3-1|few|TRBJ2-3|TRBD2
TGTGCCAGCAGCCAATACCCGGGACTAGCGGGGAGCACAGATACGCAGTATTTT
CASSQYPGLAGSTDTQYF
>TRBV10-2|many|TRBJ2-4|NA
TGCGCCAGCAGTGTAATCCAGGGGGCCAAAAACATTCAGTACTTC
CASSVIQGAKNIQYF
>TRBV6-1|many|TRBJ1-2|NA
TGTGCCAGCAGTGATCATCCTTTGGGGGCAATTGACTATGGCTACACCTTC
CASSDHPLGAIDYGYTF
>TRBV15|NA|TRBJ2-7|NA
TGTGCCACCAGCAGAGACTCAATTAGCGGATACGAGCGGTACTTC
CATSRDSISGYERYF
>TRBV4-2|NA|TRBJ2-7|TRBD2
TGTGCCAGCAGCCAAGTGGCTAGCGGGACCTACGAGCAGTACTTC
CASSQVASGTYEQYF
>TRBV11-2|few|TRBJ2-1|NA
TGTGCCAGCAGCACCACCATCAGGGTCAATGAGCAGTTCTTC
CASSTTIRVNEQFF
>TRBV24-1|NA|TRBJ2-1|TRBD2
TGTGCCACCAGTGATTTGGGTAGCGGGTTGAGCTCCTACAATAAGCAGTTCTTC
CATSDLGSGLSSYNKQFF
>TRBV6-4|NA|TRBJ2-3|TRBD2
TGTGCCAGCAGTGGGACTAGCGGACGTGCTGATACGCAGTATTTT
CASSGTSGRADTQYF
>TRBV10-3|NA|TRBJ2-1|NA
TGTGCCATCAGTGGAGGGGGGAGCTCCTACAATGAGCAGTTCTTC
CAISGGGSSYNEQFF
>TRBV4-1|many|TRBJ2-5|NA
TGCGCCAGCAGCCAAGGTGTAGGGCAGGAGACCCAGTACTTC
CASSQGVGQETQYF
>TRBV5-1|NA|TRBJ2-7|NA
TGCGCCAGCAGCTACTGGACAGGGAGGGACTACGAGCAGTACTTC
CASSYWTGRDYEQYF
>TRBV7-2|many|TRBJ2-3|TRBD2
TGTGCCAGCAGCCAACAGACTAGCGGGGGTACAGATACGCAGTATTTT
CASSQQTSGGTDTQYF
>TRBV28|many|TRBJ2-7|NA
TGTGCCAGCTGTATTCCCGGACTTGAGCAGTACTTC
CASCIPGLEQYF
>TRBV7-9|once|TRBJ2-3|NA
TGTGCCAGCAGCCCCGCCGCTAGCGAGAGCACAGATACGCAGTATTTT
CASSPAASESTDTQYF
>TRBV6-1|NA|TRBJ2-1|TRBD2
TGTGCCACCCGCTGGGAGGGGTCCTACAATGAGCAGTTCTTC
CATRWEGSYNEQFF
>TRBV10-3|many|TRBJ2-2|TRBD1
TGTGCCATCAGTGTAGACAGGGATGCCGGGGAGCTGTTTTTT
CAISVDRDAGELFF
>TRBV2|many|TRBJ1-1|NA
TGTGCCAGCACGGTTACAAGGGGGGAGAGGGCTTTCTTT
CASTVTRGERAFF
>TRBV6-1|many|TRBJ2-3|TRBD2
TGTGCCAGCAGTGAAGAGCGTGGGCTAGCGGGAGTAGATACGCAGTATTTT
CASSEERGLAGVDTQYF
>TRBV6-1|many|TRBJ1-2|TRBD1
TGTGCCAGCAGTTCCGGGACAGGGGGCTCTGTCGATGGCTACACCTTC
CASSSGTGGSVDGYTF
>TRBV2|NA|TRBJ1-5|TRBD1
TGTGCCAGCAGACGAGACCAGGGGGCCAGATCCGTCCAGCATTTT
CASRRDQGARSVQHF